These 12 T cell receptor beta chains came from one sample sequenced in a study of T cell responses to AZD1222 COVID-19 vaccine. Sequencing was performed with immunoSEQ multiplex PCR; in TCRdb, only in-frame clones are kept and a portion is missing. The sample records 130,000 or so clones, approximately 90% being singletons. The sample in question was peripheral blood, obtained on day 0 of AZD1222 vaccination. The receptor set was obtained from an adult in good health.

Here the CDR3 DNA reads TGTGCCAGCAGTGGCGGACTAGCGGACCTGCAGTACTTC. Encoded protein: CASSGGLADLQYF. The chain recombines TRBV12-3 or TRBV12-4 with TRBJ2-7, with TRBD2 identical over 10 bases. With V trimmed by 5 bases and J by 9 bases, 7 bases remained unmatched. The CDR3 is 13 residues long.

This chain joins TRBV30 and TRBJ2-1; D possibly corresponds to TRBD2 (6 bases). The CDR3 has 14 residues. Germline loops: CDR1 GTSNPN, CDR2 SVGIG (reference sequence). Trimming pared 5 bases from V and 8 bases from J, leaving 19 bases between. In nucleotides, the CDR3 is TGTGCCTGGGAGTTTGGGGGGTTGGAGGATGAGCAGTTCTTC. Its protein product is CAWEFGGLEDEQFF.

The chain joins TRBV5-8 to TRBJ1-4, with D hard to call. Germline CDR1 SGHTS, CDR2 YDEGEE. V dropped 4 bases and J dropped 8 bases, with 12 bases sitting between them. The CDR3 length is 13 residues. CDR3 residues: CASSIPGTEKLFF. The DNA for the CDR3 is TGTGCCAGCAGCATTCCGGGAACCGAAAAACTGTTTTTT. Based on the CDR3 plus reference TRBV5-8 and TRBJ1-4, the full variable domain is EAGVTQSPTHLIKTRGQQATLRCSPISGHTSVYWYQQALGLGLQFLLWYDEGEERNRGNFPPRFSGRQFPNYSSELNVNALELEDSALYLCASSIPGTEKLFFGSGTQLSVL.

In the case of this clone: Within the sample, other DNA sequences also encode this same CDR3. V usage is TRBV19 and J usage is TRBJ2-5; no clear D gene. This CDR3 region has 11 residues. Germline CDR1 and CDR2: LNHDA and SQIVND (reference sequence). The germline V and J ends were trimmed by 4 bases and 4 bases, with 4 bases remaining between them. The CDR3 here is CASSTGETQYF. The DNA of the CDR3 is TGTGCCAGTAGTACAGGAGAGACCCAGTACTTC.

This clone was seen just once. J is TRBJ1-2 and V is TRBV11-2, with D unresolved. Germline loops: CDR1 SGHAT, CDR2 FQNNGV. V lost 1 base to trimming and J lost 0 bases, with 18 bases between them. CDR3 length: 18 amino acids. This chain's CDR3 is CASSLGRYLGNSNYGYTF. In DNA form, the CDR3 reads TGTGCCAGCAGCTTAGGCCGGTATCTGGGGAACTCTAACTATGGCTACACCTTC.

This sequence joins TRBV27 and TRBJ1-1; 7 nucleotides line up with TRBD1. CDR1 and CDR2 (germline): MNHEY, SMNVEV (reference sequence). J gave up 2 bases and V 6 bases, and 6 bases lay outside the gene matches. The CDR3 runs to 14 residues. The CDR3 loop is CASRQQGPNTEAFF. CDR3 bases: TGTGCCAGCAGGCAACAGGGGCCCAACACTGAAGCTTTCTTT.

The chain joins TRBV3-1 (or the pseudogene TRBV3-2) to TRBJ2-5; TRBD2 is a possible D gene (6 bases). The CDR3 consists of 13 residues. V lost 6 bases and J 2 bases, leaving 10 bases between the germline ends. The germline V gene has CDR1 LGHDT and CDR2 YNNKEL (reference sequence). This CDR3 is CASRGGSQETQYF. Written as DNA, the CDR3 is TGTGCCAGCAGGGGGGGTTCGCAAGAGACCCAGTACTTC.

CDR3: CASSPLLDRDRGETQYF. The CDR3 DNA reads as TGTGCCAGCAGCCCTCTGCTGGACCGGGACAGGGGCGAGACCCAGTACTTC. The V gene is TRBV7-9, the J gene TRBJ2-5, with 10 bases lining up with TRBD1. J lost 5 bases, V lost 5 bases, and 14 bases had no gene match. The CDR3 runs to 17 residues. Germline-derived CDR1 and CDR2 are SEHNR and FQNEAQ (reference sequence).

This clone was found once. J is TRBJ2-3 and V is TRBV7-3, with TRBD2 identical over 13 bases. CDR3 size: 18 residues. Germline CDR1 SGHTA, CDR2 FQGTGA. After removal of 2 bases from V and 1 base from J, the junction contained 6 bases not matched to a gene. The DNA for the CDR3 is TGTGCCAGCAGCTTAGGGGCAGGGACTAGCGGGGGCACAGATACGCAGTATTTT. Amino acid sequence: CASSLGAGTSGGTDTQYF.

This rearrangement joins TRBV2 to TRBJ2-2; TRBD1 aligns across 7 bases. V lost 9 bases, J lost 2 bases, and 6 bases stayed unmatched. The CDR3 totals 14 residues. Germline loops: CDR1 SNHLY, CDR2 FYNNEI. The CDR3 nucleotides read TGTGCCAGAGGAGGACAGGATAACACCGGGGAGCTGTTTTTT. Protein product: CARGGQDNTGELFF.

V is TRBV7-2 and J is TRBJ2-3; D is unclear. From germline, CDR1 is SGHTA and CDR2 FQGNSA. This CDR3 is built from 14 residues. Trimming pared 1 base from V and 3 bases from J, leaving 8 bases between. The CDR3 coding sequence is TGTGCCAGCAGCTTAGTACTACAGACAGATACGCAGTATTTT. Protein sequence: CASSLVLQTDTQYF.

The chain joins TRBV4-2 to TRBJ1-1; D remains unclear. The germline CDR1 and CDR2 sequences are LGHNA and YNFKEQ. V was shortened by 0 bases and J by 1 base, with 12 bases between the two germline ends. The CDR3 loop spans 16 amino acids. The CDR3 reads CASSQEYNSGNTEAFF. CDR3 sequence (DNA): TGTGCCAGCAGCCAAGAATATAATAGTGGGAACACTGAAGCTTTCTTT.